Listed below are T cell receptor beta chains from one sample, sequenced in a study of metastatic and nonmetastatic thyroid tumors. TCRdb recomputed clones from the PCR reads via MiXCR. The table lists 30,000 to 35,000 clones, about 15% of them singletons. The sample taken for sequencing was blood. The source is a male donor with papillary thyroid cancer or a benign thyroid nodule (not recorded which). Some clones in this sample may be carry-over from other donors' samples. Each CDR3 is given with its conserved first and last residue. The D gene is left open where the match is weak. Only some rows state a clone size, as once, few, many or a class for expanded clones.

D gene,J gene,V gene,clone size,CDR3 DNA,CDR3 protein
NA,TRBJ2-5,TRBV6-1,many,TGTGCCAGCAGGACAGTCGGCCGGGAAGAGACCCAGTACTTC,CASRTVGREETQYF
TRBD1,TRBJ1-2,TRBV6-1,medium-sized,TGTGCCAGCAAACCGGGACAGGGTGACTATGGCTACACCTTC,CASKPGQGDYGYTF
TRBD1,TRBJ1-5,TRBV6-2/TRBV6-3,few,TGTGCCAGCAGTACTACGGCACAGGGGACAAATGGCAATCAGCCCCAGCATTTT,CASSTTAQGTNGNQPQHF
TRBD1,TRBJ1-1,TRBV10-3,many,TGTGCCACGCGGGACAGCCAAGACTACACTGAAGCTTTCTTT,CATRDSQDYTEAFF
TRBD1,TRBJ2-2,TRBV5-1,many,TGCGCCAGCAGCCCTGACAGGGGGCAGAACACCGGGGAGCTGTTTTTT,CASSPDRGQNTGELFF
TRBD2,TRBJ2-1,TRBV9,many,TGTGCCAGCAGCCCCCCGGGACTAGCGGGAAACAATGAGCAGTTCTTC,CASSPPGLAGNNEQFF
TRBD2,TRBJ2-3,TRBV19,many,TGTGCCAGTAGTAGGACTAGCGGGAGGGTCCGAGATACGCAGTATTTT,CASSRTSGRVRDTQYF
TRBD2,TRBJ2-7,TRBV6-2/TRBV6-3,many,TGTGCCAGCAGCCCGGTCCCGACTAGCGGGGCCTACGAGCAGTACTTC,CASSPVPTSGAYEQYF
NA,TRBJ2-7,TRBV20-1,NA,TGCAGTGCTACAGATCAAGCCCTACTCGAGCAGTACTTC,CSATDQALLEQYF
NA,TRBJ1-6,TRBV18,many,TGTGCCAGCTCAGGAGAGGGACGGGCCTCCTATAATTCACCCCTCCACTTT,CASSGEGRASYNSPLHF
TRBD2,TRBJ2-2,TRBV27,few,TGTGCCAGCAGTATAACTAGCGGGAGACTCGCCGGGGAGCTGTTTTTT,CASSITSGRLAGELFF
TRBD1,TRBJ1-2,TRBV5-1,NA,TGCGCCAGCGTCCCTGGACAGGGTTCTAACTATGGCTACACCTTT,CASVPGQGSNYGYTF
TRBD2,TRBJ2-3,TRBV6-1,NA,TGTGCCGGTTACCCAGCGGGAGCTTCAGATACGCAGTATTTT,CAGYPAGASDTQYF
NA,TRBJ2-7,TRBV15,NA,TGTGCCACCAGCAGAGAGGGTGTAGGAGACCGTAGATACGAGCAGTACTTC,CATSREGVGDRRYEQYF
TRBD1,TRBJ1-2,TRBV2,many,TGTGCCGGCCAGGGGGTTTATTATGGCTACACCTTC,CAGQGVYYGYTF
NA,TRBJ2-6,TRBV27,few,TGCGCTAGAGCCCATTCTGGGGCCAACGTCCTGACTTTC,CARAHSGANVLTF
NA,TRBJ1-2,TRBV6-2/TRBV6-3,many,TGTGCCACGACGCAGGGGACCTATGGCTACACCTTC,CATTQGTYGYTF
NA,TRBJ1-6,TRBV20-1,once,TGCAGTGCCCTAGTCCCCGGGGGGAAGGGGAATTCACCCCTCCACTTT,CSALVPGGKGNSPLHF
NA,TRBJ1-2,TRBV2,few,TGTGCCAGCATTGACTCGTCAGGACCTGGCTACACCTTC,CASIDSSGPGYTF
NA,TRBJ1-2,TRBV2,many,TGTGCCAGCAGTGGTGGCACCTTAGCGGGCTACACCTTC,CASSGGTLAGYTF
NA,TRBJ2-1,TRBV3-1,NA,TGTGCCAGCAGCCAAGCGTTAGCGTCTGATGAGCAGTTCTTC,CASSQALASDEQFF
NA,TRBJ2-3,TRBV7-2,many,TGTGCCAGCAGCCTCACTACTACTAGCACAGATACGCAGTATTTT,CASSLTTTSTDTQYF